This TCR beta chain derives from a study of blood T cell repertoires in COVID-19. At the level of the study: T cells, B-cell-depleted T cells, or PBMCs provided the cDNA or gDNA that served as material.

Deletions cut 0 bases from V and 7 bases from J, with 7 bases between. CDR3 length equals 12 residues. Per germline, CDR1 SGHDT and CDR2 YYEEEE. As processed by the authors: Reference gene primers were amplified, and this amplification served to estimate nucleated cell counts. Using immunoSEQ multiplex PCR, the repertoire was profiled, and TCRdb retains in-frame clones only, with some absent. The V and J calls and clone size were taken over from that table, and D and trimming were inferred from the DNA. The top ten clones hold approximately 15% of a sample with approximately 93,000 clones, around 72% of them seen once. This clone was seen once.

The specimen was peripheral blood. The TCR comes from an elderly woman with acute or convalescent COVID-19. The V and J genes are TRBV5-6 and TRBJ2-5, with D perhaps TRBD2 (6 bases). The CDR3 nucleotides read TGTGCCAGCAGCTTGGCCGGGGGGACCCAGTACTTC. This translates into CASSLAGGTQYF.